These 2 T cell receptor beta chains were all obtained from the same sample, sequenced in a study of cytomegalovirus exposure and HLA in healthy donors. PCR employed 60 Vbeta and 13 Jbeta primers. The repertoire was sequenced with immunoSEQ multiplex PCR; TCRdb's copy has only in-frame clones and lacks some. The table shows some 130,000 clones, with 80% to 85% occurring only once. Sequencing input: PBMCs. Source of these receptors: a woman aged 50 to 60 in good health and CMV-seropositive.

The genes are TRBV5-1 and TRBJ1-1; TRBD1 might be the D (6 bases). The length of the CDR3 is 13 residues. Germline values: CDR1 SGHRS, CDR2 YFSETQ. V lost 5 bases, J lost 3 bases, and 11 bases lay in between. This CDR3 is CASRRGLDTEAFF. CDR3 DNA: TGCGCCAGCAGAAGGGGGTTGGACACTGAAGCTTTCTTT. The full variable domain, rest sourced from reference TRBV5-1 and TRBJ1-1, is KAGVTQTPRYLIKTRGQQVTLSCSPISGHRSVSWYQQTPGQGLQFLFEYFSETQRNKGNFPGRFSGRQFSNSRSEMNVSTLELGDSALYLCASRRGLDTEAFFGQGTRLTVV.

A single count supports this clone. The chain joins TRBV9 to TRBJ2-1; D gene unclear. Between the trimmed V and J ends, which lost 0 bases and 0 bases, there was a span of 10 bases. Germline CDR1 and CDR2: SGDLS and YYNGEE. This CDR3 comprises 16 residues. For the CDR3, the DNA is TGTGCCAGCAGCGTAGTTCCTGACATCTCCTACAATGAGCAGTTCTTC. This codes for CASSVVPDISYNEQFF.